Given below is one T cell receptor (beta chain) in context. The antigen is undetermined. The sequence runs out 3 residues before the end of the CDR3; the remainder is reconstructed from the germline J gene. This sample stems from a study of T cells in women clearing cervical HPV infection. Overall study: Cases' blood sampling followed lesion detection by median around 160 days (90 to 200). Findings and caveats of the study: Richness differences could reflect unmeasured T-cell content per sample. Effector/memory and HPV-specific T cells were not isolated, and association timing is unknown.

HPV was found by MY09/MY11 PCR and dot-blot genotyping. Profiled with immunoSEQ multiplex PCR; TCRdb holds only in-frame clones, not every one. This sample's table reports around 21,000 clones. Germline V gives CDR1 SQVTM, CDR2 ANQGSEA. There are 11 residues in the CDR3. This TCR was sampled from a woman between 18 and 69 years old with a cervical HPV16 infection that either progressed to CIN3+ or cleared (not recorded which). Sample: blood buffy coat. This chain joins TRBV29-1 and TRBJ1-2; 7 nucleotides match TRBD1. The CDR3 is CSAGDSSGYTF. Incomplete CDR3 DNA: TGCAGCGCTGGGGACAGTAGCGGC.